The rows below give T cell receptor beta chains drawn from one sample of a study of blood T cell repertoires in COVID-19. Sequencing was performed with immunoSEQ multiplex PCR; in TCRdb, only in-frame clones are kept and a portion is missing. The data hold 240,000 or so clones, with around 90% observed a single time. Sequenced material: peripheral blood. The receptors derive from a woman aged 40 to 50 who had recovered from COVID-19. The CDR3 runs from the conserved cysteine through the conserved F or W. A D gene is named only where the DNA matches it firmly. Size tells how often a clone was seen (once, few, many) or the class of an expanded clone, and some rows leave it out.

D	V	size	J	CDR3	DNA
.	TRBV6-5	.	TRBJ1-1	CASSPQTGGVTEAFF	TGTGCCAGCAGTCCACAGACGGGGGGGGTGACTGAAGCTTTCTTT
TRBD1	TRBV24-1	.	TRBJ1-6	CATRQGSSYNSPLHF	TGTGCCACCAGACAGGGGAGCTCCTATAATTCACCCCTCCACTTT
.	TRBV7-2	.	TRBJ1-3	CASSHPGGGNTIYF	TGTGCCAGCAGCCACCCAGGAGGGGGAAACACCATATATTTT
TRBD1	TRBV18	.	TRBJ1-3	CASSPTGTGSGNTIYF	TGTGCCAGCTCACCAACCGGGACAGGGTCCGGAAACACCATATATTTT
.	TRBV3-1/TRBV3-2	.	TRBJ1-5	CASSQGPNQPQHF	TGTGCCAGCAGCCAAGGGCCCAATCAGCCCCAGCATTTT
TRBD2	TRBV9	.	TRBJ2-1	CASSQTGLGYNEQFF	TGTGCCAGCAGCCAGACGGGACTAGGGTACAATGAGCAGTTCTTC
.	TRBV2	.	TRBJ1-4	CASSRTPATNEKLFF	TGTGCCAGCAGCCGGACACCTGCAACTAATGAAAAACTGTTTTTT
.	TRBV7-2	.	TRBJ2-3	CASRRADTQYF	TGTGCCAGCAGGCGGGCAGATACGCAGTATTTT
.	TRBV19	.	TRBJ2-2	CASSPRAGTSGELFF	TGTGCCAGTAGTCCCCGGGCGGGGACCTCCGGGGAGCTGTTTTTT
TRBD1	TRBV6-5	.	TRBJ1-2	CASTPGGVYGYTF	TGTGCCAGCACCCCAGGGGGCGTCTATGGCTACACCTTC
TRBD2	TRBV27	.	TRBJ2-5	CASSLQGLAVETQYF	TGTGCCAGCAGTCTTCAGGGACTAGCGGTGGAGACCCAGTACTTC
TRBD1	TRBV19	.	TRBJ1-5	CASHPGQGARQPQHF	TGTGCCAGTCACCCCGGACAGGGGGCAAGACAGCCCCAGCATTTT
TRBD1	TRBV27	.	TRBJ1-3	CASSCPGTGGSLRGNTIYF	TGTGCCAGCAGTTGCCCCGGGACAGGGGGATCCCTGCGGGGAAACACCATATATTTT
.	TRBV9	.	TRBJ1-2	CASSGAPGQGLNYGYTF	TGTGCCAGCAGCGGAGCCCCGGGACAAGGTCTTAACTATGGCTACACCTTC
.	TRBV5-1	.	TRBJ2-3	CATALGGAFGYFAGTQYF	TGCGCCACCGCTCTGGGGGGGGCCTTTGGATATTTCGCCGGTACGCAGTATTTT
TRBD2	TRBV3-1/TRBV3-2	once	TRBJ2-2	CASSGLAGGELFF	TGTGCCAGCAGCGGACTAGCGGGCGGGGAGCTGTTTTTT
.	TRBV9	.	TRBJ1-1	CASSAEHRPNTEAFF	TGTGCCAGCAGCGCGGAGCACCGCCCGAACACTGAAGCTTTCTTT
TRBD1	TRBV19	.	TRBJ1-5	CASSLGQGARDSNQPQHF	TGTGCCAGTAGTTTGGGACAGGGGGCTCGAGATAGCAATCAGCCCCAGCATTTT
.	TRBV11-2	.	TRBJ2-1	CASSPGGAYNEQFF	TGTGCCAGCAGCCCCGGGGGTGCCTACAATGAGCAGTTCTTC
TRBD2	TRBV11-3	.	TRBJ2-2	CASSLGVEREWTGELFF	TGTGCCAGCAGCTTAGGGGTCGAGCGGGAGTGGACCGGGGAGCTGTTTTTT
.	TRBV9	.	TRBJ1-1	CASSWEAMNTEAFF	TGTGCCTCCTCCTGGGAGGCTATGAACACTGAAGCTTTCTTT
.	TRBV10-3	few	TRBJ1-2	CAIRVDTPGGGYTF	TGTGCCATCAGGGTGGACACCCCGGGGGGCGGCTACACCTTC
.	TRBV7-8	.	TRBJ1-1	CASSLLLTNTEAFF	TGTGCCAGCAGCCTACTACTAACCAACACTGAAGCTTTCTTT
.	TRBV27	once	TRBJ2-1	CASSPTTVGGEQFF	TGTGCCAGCAGTCCCACGACCGTCGGGGGAGAGCAGTTCTTC
TRBD2	TRBV15	.	TRBJ2-7	CATTGLAGPTGYEQYF	TGTGCCACCACCGGACTAGCGGGACCCACGGGGTACGAGCAGTACTTC
TRBD2	TRBV7-8	.	TRBJ2-7	CASSPRGAGALEQYF	TGTGCCAGCAGCCCCCGGGGAGCGGGAGCGTTGGAGCAGTACTTC
.	TRBV2	.	TRBJ2-1	CASSESWNEQFF	TGTGCCAGCAGTGAAAGCTGGAATGAGCAGTTCTTC
.	TRBV18	once	TRBJ1-1	CASSPGVATEAFF	TGTGCCAGCTCTCCCGGGGTTGCGACTGAAGCTTTCTTT
.	TRBV7-9	.	TRBJ2-5	CASSLGTAQETQYF	TGTGCCAGCAGCTTAGGGACAGCACAAGAGACCCAGTACTTC
TRBD1	TRBV7-8	.	TRBJ1-2	CASSPGTGTAYGYTF	TGTGCCAGCAGCCCAGGGACAGGGACAGCCTATGGCTACACCTTC
.	TRBV6-4	.	TRBJ2-1	CASRPGGGEQFF	TGTGCCAGCAGACCCGGGGGTGGTGAGCAGTTCTTC
TRBD1	TRBV6-5	.	TRBJ1-2	CASRNPGQGASGYTF	TGTGCCAGCAGGAACCCGGGACAGGGGGCCTCGGGCTACACCTTC
TRBD2	TRBV7-2	once	TRBJ2-1	CASSLAGLAGYNEQFF	TGTGCCAGCAGCTTAGCGGGACTAGCGGGTTACAATGAGCAGTTCTTC
TRBD2	TRBV5-1	.	TRBJ2-5	CASSGGTRETQYF	TGCGCCAGCTCCGGGGGGACCCGGGAGACCCAGTACTTC
TRBD2	TRBV19	.	TRBJ2-5	CASSSVGGRARWETQYF	TGTGCCAGTAGTTCTGTGGGCGGGAGGGCCCGGTGGGAGACCCAGTACTTC
.	TRBV30	.	TRBJ1-2	CAWSPGGAGYTF	TGTGCCTGGAGCCCCGGGGGGGCTGGCTACACCTTC
TRBD1	TRBV18	.	TRBJ1-2	CASSPDRGNYPEF	TGTGCCAGCTCACCCGACAGGGGGAACTACCCCGAATTC
.	TRBV6-2/TRBV6-3	.	TRBJ2-2	CASSYGAPNTGELFF	TGTGCCAGCAGTTACGGGGCTCCGAACACCGGGGAGCTGTTTTTT